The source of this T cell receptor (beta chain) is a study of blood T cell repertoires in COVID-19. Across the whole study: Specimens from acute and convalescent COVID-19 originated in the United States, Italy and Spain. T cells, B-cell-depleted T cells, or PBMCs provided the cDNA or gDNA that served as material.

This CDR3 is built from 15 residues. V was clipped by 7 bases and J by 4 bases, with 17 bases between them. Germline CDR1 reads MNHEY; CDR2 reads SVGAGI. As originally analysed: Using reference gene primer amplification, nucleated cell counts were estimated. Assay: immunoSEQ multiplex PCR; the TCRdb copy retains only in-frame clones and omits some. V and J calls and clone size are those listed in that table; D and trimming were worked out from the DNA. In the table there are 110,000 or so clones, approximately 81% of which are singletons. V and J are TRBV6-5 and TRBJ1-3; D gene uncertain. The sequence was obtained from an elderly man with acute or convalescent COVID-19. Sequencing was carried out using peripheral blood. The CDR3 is CASTAGGPPGNTIYF. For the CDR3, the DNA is TGTGCCAGCACCGCAGGAGGCCCCCCAGGAAACACCATATATTTT.